The 21 T cell receptor beta chains presented below share a single source sample, sequenced in a study of identical twins. TCRdb re-analysed the 5' RACE reads in MiXCR, keeping a single row per CDR3 protein. The sample has 690,000 or so distinct CDR3 sequences; over 8.5% are singletons. The sample was also linked to a second study, of yellow fever vaccine responses in identical twins.

Sequenced: PBMCs. Receptors were obtained from a young woman in good health.

This chain links TRBV5-5 with TRBJ2-7; no clear D. Germline CDR1 is SGHKS and CDR2 is YYEKEE (reference sequence). Trimming left V 4 bases short and J 3 bases short, with 17 bases between. The CDR3 length is 15 residues. The CDR3 nucleotides read TGTGCCAGCAGCCATCCAGGAACAGAAGACTACGAGCAGTACTTC. Its translation: CASSHPGTEDYEQYF. The full variable domain, its missing parts supplied by reference TRBV5-5 and TRBJ2-7, is DAGVTQSPTHLIKTRGQQVTLRCSPISGHKSVSWYQQVLGQGPQFIFQYYEKEERGRGNFPDRFSARQFPNYSSELNVNALLLGDSALYLCASSHPGTEDYEQYFGPGTRLTVT.

This sequence joins TRBV6-1 and TRBJ2-5; no reliable D call. Trimming pared 5 bases from V and 4 bases from J, leaving 8 bases between. Per germline, CDR1 MNHNS and CDR2 SASEGT. The CDR3 covers 12 residues. The CDR3 nucleotides read TGTGCCAGCAGTATCTGGCGAGAGACCCAGTACTTC. Its protein is CASSIWRETQYF.

In this sample, this clonotype turned up many times. This chain uses TRBV9 with TRBJ2-1; TRBD2 agrees at 7 bases. V was clipped by 4 bases and J by 2 bases; unmatched bases: 6. Germline loops: CDR1 SGDLS, CDR2 YYNGEE. The CDR3 spans 15 residues. CDR3 nucleotide sequence: TGTGCCAGCAGCCCCACGGGACTACCCTACAATGAGCAGTTCTTC. Its translation: CASSPTGLPYNEQFF. Complete variable domain (other parts from reference TRBV9 and TRBJ2-1): DSGVTQTPKHLITATGQRVTLRCSPRSGDLSVYWYQQSLDQGLQFLIQYYNGEERAKGNILERFSAQQFPDLHSELNLSSLELGDSALYFCASSPTGLPYNEQFFGPGTRLTVL.

This clonotype appeared a few times. The chain combines TRBV3-1 with TRBJ2-6; D possibly corresponds to TRBD1 (6 bases). Germline CDR1 reads LGHDT; CDR2 reads YNNKEL (reference sequence). The germline V and J ends were trimmed by 3 bases and 0 bases, with 12 bases remaining between them. This CDR3 has 17 amino acids. DNA for the CDR3: TGTGCCAGCAGCCACGACCTACAGGGCTCTGGGGCCAACGTCCTGACTTTC. This codes for CASSHDLQGSGANVLTF. Supplemented by reference TRBV3-1 and TRBJ2-6, the full variable domain reads DTAVSQTPKYLVTQMGNDKSIKCEQNLGHDTMYWYKQDSKKFLKIMFSYNNKELIINETVPNRFSPKSPDKAHLNLHINSLELGDSAVYFCASSHDLQGSGANVLTFGAGSRLTVL.

In this sample, this clonotype turned up many times. The rearrangement links TRBV18 to TRBJ2-1, with 7 bases fitting TRBD1. After removal of 8 bases from V and 0 bases from J, the junction contained 7 bases not matched to a gene. Germline CDR1 reads KGHSH; CDR2 reads LQKENI. CDR3 length: 15 amino acids. This CDR3 reads CASSPQGSSYNEQFF. CDR3 DNA sequence: TGTGCCAGCAGCCCACAGGGGAGCTCCTACAATGAGCAGTTCTTC. Combining the CDR3 with reference TRBV18 and TRBJ2-1 gives the whole variable domain NAGVMQNPRHLVRRRGQEARLRCSPMKGHSHVYWYRQLPEEGLKFMVYLQKENIIDESGMPKERFSAEFPKEGPSILRIQQVVRGDSAAYFCASSPQGSSYNEQFFGPGTRLTVL.

This chain uses TRBV29-1 with TRBJ2-3; TRBD2 matches 7 bases. This CDR3 comprises 16 residues. Germline CDR1 reads SQVTM; CDR2 reads ANQGSEA. Losses at the gene ends were 0 bases for V and 0 bases for J; bases not matched to a gene: 6. In nucleotides, the CDR3 is TGCAGCGTTGAAGATCCTCCTAGCGGAAGCACAGATACGCAGTATTTT. Amino acids: CSVEDPPSGSTDTQYF.

The chain couples TRBV21-1 to TRBJ2-6; TRBD1 was called by the table and not checked on the DNA. TRBV21-1 is tagged as a pseudogene. The CDR3 is 20 residues long. This CDR3 reads CASSPRKATGGNSGANVLTF. The CDR3 DNA sequence: TGTGCCAGCAGCCCTCGAAAGGCGACAGGGGGGAACTCTGGGGCCAACGTCCTGACTTTC.

This clonotype occurred a few times. V and J are TRBV4-2 and TRBJ2-3; 7 bases are a match to TRBD2. This CDR3 has 17 amino acids. Germline lookup yields CDR1 LGHNA and CDR2 YNFKEQ. V lost 1 base and J lost 1; bases outside the gene matches: 8. The DNA for the CDR3 is TGTGCCAGCAGCCAAGGGGGGGGGGTTCTTGGCACAGATACGCAGTATTTT. Its protein is CASSQGGGVLGTDTQYF.

Only a few counts were recorded for this clonotype. The genes are TRBV2 and TRBJ1-5; D not resolved. This CDR3 contains 13 residues. V gave up 4 bases and J gave up 3 bases, with 7 bases separating them. Looked up from germline, CDR1 is SNHLY and CDR2 is FYNNEI. Written as DNA, the CDR3 is TGTGCCAGCAGTGGGCAGGTCAATCAGCCCCAGCATTTT. This sequence encodes CASSGQVNQPQHF.

V and J are TRBV6-1 and TRBJ1-1; TRBD1 is a possible D gene (5 bases). Per germline, CDR1 MNHNS and CDR2 SASEGT. This CDR3 region has 15 residues. Trimming removed 4 bases at V and 4 bases at J, with 16 bases between. CDR3 sequence reads: CASSGRGEGSTEAFF. The CDR3 region has the DNA TGTGCCAGCAGTGGACGGGGGGAGGGGAGCACTGAAGCTTTCTTT.

The V call is TRBV7-9, the J call TRBJ2-2; D is unresolved. CDR3 length: 16 residues. The V end lost 2 bases, the J end lost 0 bases, and 10 bases lay between the germline ends. Germline V gives CDR1 SEHNR, CDR2 FQNEAQ (reference sequence). This CDR3 is CASSLPENPNTGELFF. CDR3 in DNA: TGTGCCAGCAGCTTACCCGAAAACCCGAACACCGGGGAGCTGTTTTTT.

The chain's CDR3 is CASSQAGLAGRETQYF. The CDR3 DNA reads TGTGCCAGCAGCCAAGCCGGACTAGCGGGGAGGGAGACCCAGTACTTC. The chain has TRBV3-1 and TRBJ2-5, with 12 nucleotides matching TRBD2. CDR1 and CDR2 from the germline V gene are LGHDT and YNNKEL (reference sequence). This CDR3 has 16 amino acids. With 1 base clipped from V and 5 bases from J, the junction kept 5 bases outside the gene matches.

This chain joins TRBV7-9 and TRBJ2-7; D is unresolved. Germline V gene lookup returns CDR1 SEHNR and CDR2 FQNEAQ (reference sequence). The germline V and J ends were trimmed by 1 base and 6 bases, with 7 bases remaining between them. The length of the CDR3 is 12 residues. CDR3 DNA sequence: TGTGCCAGCAGCTTAGAACGGACCGAGCAGTACTTC. This gives the protein CASSLERTEQYF.

V is TRBV4-3 and J is TRBJ2-1; D not resolved. The CDR3 length is 11 residues. Per the germline V gene, CDR1 is LGHNA and CDR2 is YSLEER. V lost 0 bases and J lost 10, with 4 bases in between. As DNA, the CDR3 is TGCGCCAGCAGCCAAGATCGGGAGCAGTTCTTC. This translates into CASSQDREQFF.

The table lists this clonotype with many counts. The gene calls are TRBV12-3 or TRBV12-4 and TRBJ2-7; D is unclear. Trimming shortened V by 2 bases and J by 2 bases, and 10 bases separated the two germline ends. This CDR3 is built from 14 residues. Here the CDR3 reads CASSLWAAPYEQYF. CDR3 in DNA: TGTGCCAGCAGTTTATGGGCGGCCCCCTACGAGCAGTACTTC.

This clonotype was seen only a few times. The genes are TRBV11-2 and TRBJ2-1; 14 bases map to TRBD2. The CDR3 is 19 residues long. With V trimmed by 4 bases and J by 0 bases, 8 bases remained unmatched. Germline values: CDR1 SGHAT, CDR2 FQNNGV. The chain's CDR3 is CASSWGTSGSRDSYNEQFF. The DNA for the CDR3 is TGTGCCAGCAGCTGGGGGACTAGCGGGAGCCGGGACTCCTACAATGAGCAGTTCTTC.

Turning to this clonotype: The junction departs from germline at one end; a sequencing error may be responsible. The rearrangement links TRBV7-7 to TRBJ2-7; TRBD2 might be the D (6 bases). Germline lookup yields CDR1 SSHAT and CDR2 FNYEAQ (reference sequence). The CDR3 totals 14 residues. The CDR3 is CASSPSEGSDEQYF. CDR3 DNA: TGTGCTAGCAGCCCGTCGGAGGGTTCAGACGAGCAGTACTTC.

The sample holds many counts of this clonotype. The chain combines TRBV10-3 with TRBJ1-1, with no clear D. This CDR3 region has 12 residues. V was cut by 3 bases and J by 7 bases, with 9 bases left in between. From germline, CDR1 is ENHRY and CDR2 SYGVKD. CDR3 loop: CAISEVLREAFF. CDR3 nucleotide sequence: TGTGCCATCAGTGAAGTACTCCGTGAAGCTTTCTTT.

In its sample, this clonotype was seen a few times. The chain is built from TRBV20-1 and TRBJ1-1; 7 nucleotides match TRBD1. The CDR3 length is 14 residues. Germline lookup yields CDR1 DFQATT and CDR2 SNEGSKA (reference sequence). Germline trimming cut 6 bases from V and 1 base from J; bases unmatched to any gene: 8. The CDR3 sequence is CSALDRETNTEAFF. CDR3 in DNA: TGCAGTGCACTAGACAGGGAAACGAACACTGAAGCTTTCTTT.

This clonotype was found a few times. V usage is TRBV4-3 and J usage is TRBJ2-2; no clear D. V was cut by 0 bases and J by 7 bases, with 9 bases left in between. Germline CDR1 LGHNA, CDR2 YSLEER. The CDR3 sequence is 14 residues long. CDR3 sequence: CASSQERWIGELFF. CDR3 in DNA: TGCGCCAGCAGCCAAGAGCGATGGATCGGGGAGCTGTTTTTT.

This clonotype has at least ten counts. The CDR3 sequence: CASFGAEADTQYF. DNA for the CDR3: TGTGCCAGCTTTGGGGCAGAAGCAGATACGCAGTATTTT. The J gene is TRBJ2-3, the V gene TRBV28; possibly TRBD1 for D (5 bases). The CDR3 is made up of 13 amino acids. V gave up 8 bases and J gave up 4 bases, with 13 bases separating them. Germline V gene data show CDR1 as MDHEN and CDR2 as SYDVKM.